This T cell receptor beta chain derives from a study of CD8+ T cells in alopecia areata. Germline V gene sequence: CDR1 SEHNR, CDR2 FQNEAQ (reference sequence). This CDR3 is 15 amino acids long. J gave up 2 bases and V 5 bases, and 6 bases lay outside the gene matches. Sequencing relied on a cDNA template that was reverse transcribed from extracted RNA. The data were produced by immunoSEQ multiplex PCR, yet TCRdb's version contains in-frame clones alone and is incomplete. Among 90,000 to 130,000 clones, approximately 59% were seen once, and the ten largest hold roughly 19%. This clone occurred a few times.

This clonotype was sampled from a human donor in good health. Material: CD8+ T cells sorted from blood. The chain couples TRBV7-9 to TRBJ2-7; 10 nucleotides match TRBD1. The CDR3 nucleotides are TGTGCCAGCAGCCCACGGGGGACAGGGGCCTACGAGCAGTACTTC. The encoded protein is CASSPRGTGAYEQYF.